Following are 30 T cell receptor beta chains from one sample sequenced in a study of cytomegalovirus exposure and HLA in healthy donors. Method: immunoSEQ multiplex PCR; TCRdb's copy keeps in-frame clones and lacks some. The sample lists more than 80,000 clones; around 89% were seen once. Sequencing used PBMCs. The receptors were sampled from a woman aged 18-29 years in good health and CMV-seropositive.

The V and J genes are TRBV4-1 and TRBJ1-2; a possible D gene is TRBD1 (5 bases). This CDR3 has 15 amino acids. Trimming cost V 3 bases and J 6 bases, with 17 bases left between them. Per germline, CDR1 MGHRA and CDR2 YSYEKL. The CDR3 reads CASSHNGGTVDGYTF. The CDR3 DNA sequence: TGCGCCAGCAGCCACAACGGAGGGACGGTAGATGGCTACACCTTC.

The J gene is TRBJ1-3, the V gene TRBV7-2, with D maybe TRBD1 (5 bases). Germline values: CDR1 SGHTA, CDR2 FQGNSA. The CDR3 runs 17 residues. Trimming stripped 5 bases from V and 0 bases from J, with 17 bases between. The CDR3 protein is CASSVVSQGPSGNTIYF. The DNA of the CDR3 is TGTGCCAGCAGCGTAGTGTCCCAGGGCCCCTCTGGAAACACCATATATTTT.

Turning to this clone: The junction and the germline gene differ at one end; a read error may be behind it. This chain uses TRBV4-3 with TRBJ1-1; TRBD1 matches at 12 bases. This CDR3 has 17 residues. CDR1 LGHNA and CDR2 YSLEER come from the germline V gene. This CDR3 is CASRQGGTGGAGTEAFF. CDR3 sequence (DNA): TGCGCCAGCAGGCAAGGGGGGACAGGGGGCGCCGGGACTGAAGCTTTCTTT.

V is TRBV7-9 and J is TRBJ2-7; 10 positions agree with TRBD1. The CDR3 runs 18 residues. The ends lost 1 base at V and 5 bases at J; junction bases unmatched: 14. Germline-derived CDR1 and CDR2 are SEHNR and FQNEAQ (reference sequence). In DNA, the CDR3 is TGTGCCAGCAGCTTAGGTGTTCTGGTGGGGACAGGGGTCCACGAGCAGTACTTC. Encoded protein: CASSLGVLVGTGVHEQYF. Full variable domain (rest looked up from reference TRBV7-9 and TRBJ2-7): DTGVSQNPRHKITKRGQNVTFRCDPISEHNRLYWYRQTLGQGPEFLTYFQNEAQLEKSRLLSDRFSAERPKGSFSTLEIQRTEQGDSAMYLCASSLGVLVGTGVHEQYFGPGTRLTVT.

J is TRBJ2-2 and V is TRBV2, with 8 bases fitting TRBD1. V gave up 5 bases and J gave up 0 bases; unmatched junction bases: 5. Germline V gene lookup returns CDR1 SNHLY and CDR2 FYNNEI. The CDR3 runs to 16 residues. CDR3 nucleotides: TGTGCCAGCAGTATAGAGGGACAGGCGAACACCGGGGAGCTGTTTTTT. Encoded protein: CASSIEGQANTGELFF.

This clone was counted only a few times. The chain joins TRBV28 to TRBJ1-5, with 7 bases identical to TRBD1. V was clipped by 6 bases and J by 3 bases; unmatched bases: 5. The CDR3 has 14 amino acids. Germline lookup yields CDR1 MDHEN and CDR2 SYDVKM. CDR3 region: CASRTTGNNQPQHF. CDR3 coding DNA: TGTGCCAGCAGAACGACAGGGAACAATCAGCCCCAGCATTTT.

This chain connects TRBV7-6 to TRBJ2-5, with no clear D. Trimming pared 4 bases from V and 2 bases from J, leaving 2 bases between. In germline, CDR1 is SGHVS, CDR2 FNYEAQ. This CDR3 contains 11 residues. CDR3 loop: CASSSQETQYF. The DNA for the CDR3 is TGTGCCAGCAGCTCTCAAGAGACCCAGTACTTC.

This chain connects TRBV13 to TRBJ2-5; 14 nucleotides line up with TRBD2. The CDR3 contains 16 residues. Germline CDR1 reads PRHDT; CDR2 reads FYEKMQ (reference sequence). Trimming removed 4 bases from V and 2 bases from J; junction bases left unmatched: 3. CDR3 protein: CASSSRLAGGQETQYF. The CDR3, as DNA: TGTGCCAGCAGCTCCCGACTAGCGGGGGGGCAAGAGACCCAGTACTTC.

The rearrangement joins TRBV6-1 to TRBJ1-5; 7 bases align to TRBD1. Germline assignment: CDR1 MNHNS and CDR2 SASEGT. The CDR3 runs to 16 residues. With V trimmed by 0 bases and J by 2 bases, 4 bases remained unmatched. CDR3 nucleotide sequence: TGTGCCAGCAGTGAAGCCAGGGGGACGGGCAATCAGCCCCAGCATTTT. It translates to CASSEARGTGNQPQHF.

The CDR3 loop reads CASSPRVTTGAHGYTF. The CDR3 region has the DNA TGTGCCAGCAGTCCCCGAGTAACTACAGGGGCCCATGGCTACACCTTC. The chain couples TRBV27 to TRBJ1-2; 7 bases agree with TRBD1. J lost 6 bases, V lost 5 bases, and 15 bases had no gene match. The CDR3 runs to 16 residues. Germline loops: CDR1 MNHEY, CDR2 SMNVEV (reference sequence).

The chain links TRBV6-1 to TRBJ1-5; D perhaps matches TRBD1 (6 bases). The V end was cut by 4 bases, the J end by 0 bases, with 13 bases between. Germline CDR1 and CDR2: MNHNS and SASEGT. This CDR3 spans 16 amino acids. The CDR3 region is CASSVWTADSNQPQHF. CDR3 DNA: TGTGCCAGCAGTGTCTGGACAGCTGATAGCAATCAGCCCCAGCATTTT.

The chain recombines TRBV18 with TRBJ2-1, with 13 bases aligning to TRBD2. Germline CDR1 and CDR2: KGHSH and LQKENI. This CDR3 contains 18 residues. J lost 2 bases, V lost 6 bases, and 10 bases had no gene match. The CDR3 loop is CASSPNPGLAGTYNEQFF. CDR3 DNA sequence: TGTGCCAGCTCGCCGAATCCGGGACTAGCGGGGACCTACAATGAGCAGTTCTTC.

The V and J genes are TRBV4-1 and TRBJ1-2; D is perhaps TRBD1 (5 bases). Trimming removed 0 bases from V and 4 bases from J, with 18 bases in between. The CDR3 length is 17 residues. CDR1 MGHRA and CDR2 YSYEKL come from the germline V gene. CDR3 sequence reads: CASSQEARQGRGYGYTF. The CDR3 nucleotides read TGCGCCAGCAGCCAAGAGGCAAGGCAGGGAAGAGGCTATGGCTACACCTTC.

This clone has only a few counts. V and J are TRBV2 and TRBJ1-6; 10 nucleotides align to TRBD1. The CDR3 is 14 residues long. CDR1 is SNHLY and CDR2 is FYNNEI in the germline V gene. The ends lost 7 bases at V and 9 bases at J; junction bases unmatched: 6. CDR3 DNA sequence: TGTGCCAGCATACGGGACAGGGGCGGTTCACCCCTCCACTTT. Amino acids: CASIRDRGGSPLHF.

This chain connects TRBV7-2 to TRBJ2-3, with TRBD2 identical over 7 bases. This CDR3 has 16 amino acids. Germline CDR1 is SGHTA and CDR2 is FQGNSA. V was clipped by 2 bases and J by 0 bases; unmatched bases: 5. The CDR3 spells CASSLRVGGSTDTQYF. For the CDR3, the DNA is TGTGCCAGCAGCTTAAGGGTCGGGGGGAGCACAGATACGCAGTATTTT.

J is TRBJ2-2 and V is TRBV7-9; D is unresolved. Per the germline V gene, CDR1 is SEHNR and CDR2 is FQNEAQ (reference sequence). CDR3 size: 17 residues. With 6 bases removed from V and 3 bases from J, the gap between germline ends came to 20 bases. The CDR3 spells CASRPTDQIIDTGELFF. The CDR3 nucleotides are TGTGCCAGCAGGCCAACAGACCAAATAATAGACACCGGGGAGCTGTTTTTT.

This chain joins TRBV9 and TRBJ2-2; TRBD2 matches at 8 bases. V gave up 3 bases and J gave up 0 bases; unmatched junction bases: 16. The CDR3 sequence is 20 residues long. Germline CDR1 reads SGDLS; CDR2 reads YYNGEE. The CDR3 DNA sequence: TGTGCCAGCAGCGAATCCGCGGGAGGCCCACTCCTTACGAACACCGGGGAGCTGTTTTTT. Protein: CASSESAGGPLLTNTGELFF.

A single count supports this clone. Different DNA sequences within this sample yield the same CDR3. V usage is TRBV6-5 and J usage is TRBJ1-1; 8 nucleotides align to TRBD1. V lost 2 bases, J lost 5 bases, and 4 bases stayed unmatched. This CDR3 is built from 14 residues. Germline values: CDR1 MNHEY, CDR2 SVGAGI. The CDR3 nucleotides read TGTGCCAGCAGTTACGGCACAGGGGGGACTGAAGCTTTCTTT. Translated: CASSYGTGGTEAFF.

J is TRBJ2-7 and V is TRBV19; 9 bases map to TRBD1. Unmatched junction bases numbered 6, after V lost 9 bases and J lost 6 bases. Germline lookup yields CDR1 LNHDA and CDR2 SQIVND (reference sequence). The CDR3 has 12 residues. The CDR3 nucleotides are TGTGCCAGCAACAGGGGGCGGGTCGAGCAGTACTTC. Its translation is CASNRGRVEQYF.

The CDR3 DNA reads TGTGCCAGCAGTTCTGGGGGCGTTAGGGTTGTGGAAGCTTTCTTT. Residues: CASSSGGVRVVEAFF. The J gene is TRBJ1-1, the V gene TRBV28, with a weak D call TRBD1 (6 bases). Looked up from germline, CDR1 is MDHEN and CDR2 is SYDVKM. There are 15 residues in the CDR3. V was trimmed by 4 bases and J by 8 bases, leaving 20 bases between them.

In its sample, this clone was seen a few times. The gene calls are TRBV6-1 and TRBJ2-3, with TRBD1 matching 10 bases. The CDR3 runs to 15 residues. The V gene's germline CDR1 is MNHNS and CDR2 SASEGT. The V gene end was trimmed by 4 bases and the J gene end by 2 bases; junction bases not matched to a gene: 3. CDR3 region: CASSVGTGVTDTQYF. CDR3 sequence (DNA): TGTGCCAGCAGTGTCGGGACAGGGGTCACAGATACGCAGTATTTT.

This chain joins TRBV7-2 and TRBJ2-7, with D possibly matching TRBD2 (7 bases). Germline V lookup: CDR1 SGHTA, CDR2 FQGNSA. V lost 5 bases to trimming and J lost 3 bases, with 23 bases between them. CDR3 length: 17 residues. In nucleotides, the CDR3 is TGTGCCAGCAGCCTGGGGGGGGCCGGGATGGTCCTCTACGAGCAGTACTTC. Protein: CASSLGGAGMVLYEQYF.

The rearrangement joins TRBV27 to TRBJ2-2; 8 bases align to TRBD2. This CDR3 has 16 amino acids. With V trimmed by 3 bases and J by 4 bases, 7 bases remained unmatched. Germline V gene lookup returns CDR1 MNHEY and CDR2 SMNVEV (reference sequence). Here the CDR3 reads CASSFPGGVSTGELFF. CDR3 coding DNA: TGTGCCAGCAGTTTCCCGGGGGGGGTTAGCACCGGGGAGCTGTTTTTT.

This clone was counted a few times. This chain joins TRBV18 and TRBJ1-1, with D tentatively TRBD1 (6 bases). The V end lost 0 bases, the J end lost 3 bases, and 11 bases lay between the germline ends. Germline CDR1 reads KGHSH; CDR2 reads LQKENI. The CDR3 is 15 residues long. The chain's CDR3 is CASSPPAGADTEAFF. Written as DNA, the CDR3 is TGTGCCAGCTCACCACCGGCAGGGGCTGACACTGAAGCTTTCTTT.

The chain recombines TRBV9 with TRBJ2-7; TRBD2 might be the D (5 bases). The V end lost 4 bases, the J end lost 3 bases, and 14 bases lay between the germline ends. Germline V lookup: CDR1 SGDLS, CDR2 YYNGEE. There are 14 residues in the CDR3. The CDR3 loop is CASSRADQDYEQYF. Here the CDR3 DNA reads TGTGCCAGCAGCAGAGCGGACCAGGACTACGAGCAGTACTTC.

The V call is TRBV7-5, the J call TRBJ1-2. TRBV7-5 is termed a pseudogene. This CDR3 region has 17 residues. The CDR3, as DNA: TGTGCCACCCGCGGGGGCAAAACAATCCTCCGGGGAGATGGCTACACCTTC. This codes for CATRGGKTILRGDGYTF.

The chain employs TRBV2 and TRBJ2-5; 11 bases map to TRBD1. Germline V gene data show CDR1 as SNHLY and CDR2 as FYNNEI. The CDR3 covers 15 residues. The ends lost 6 bases at V and 2 bases at J; junction bases unmatched: 5. The CDR3 DNA sequence: TGTGCCAGCAGCGCGGACAGGGGGCGTCAAGAGACCCAGTACTTC. Translating it yields CASSADRGRQETQYF.

CDR3 DNA: TGTGCCAGCAGGCGGACAGGGGGCACAGATACGCAGTATTTT. Protein: CASRRTGGTDTQYF. The chain combines TRBV6-5 with TRBJ2-3; 9 bases are shared with TRBD1. The V gene end was trimmed by 6 bases and the J gene end by 1 base; junction bases not matched to a gene: 2. The CDR3 has 14 residues. Per germline, CDR1 MNHEY and CDR2 SVGAGI.

The chain couples TRBV4-1 to TRBJ2-2; 7 bases align to TRBD1. J lost 0 bases, V lost 4 bases, and 5 bases had no gene match. From germline, CDR1 is MGHRA and CDR2 YSYEKL. CDR3 size: 16 residues. CDR3: CASSRTGTANTGELFF. Written as DNA, the CDR3 is TGCGCCAGCAGCCGAACCGGGACAGCGAACACCGGGGAGCTGTTTTTT.

This clone was picked up one time. The chain carries TRBV14 and TRBJ1-1, with D perhaps TRBD1 (6 bases). The CDR3 extends over 15 amino acids. CDR1 is SGHDN and CDR2 is FVKESK in the germline V gene. V was pared by 4 bases and J by 3 bases, with 15 bases between. The CDR3 sequence: CASSRKGGLDTEAFF. The CDR3 DNA sequence: TGTGCCAGCAGCCGGAAGGGGGGGCTGGACACTGAAGCTTTCTTT.